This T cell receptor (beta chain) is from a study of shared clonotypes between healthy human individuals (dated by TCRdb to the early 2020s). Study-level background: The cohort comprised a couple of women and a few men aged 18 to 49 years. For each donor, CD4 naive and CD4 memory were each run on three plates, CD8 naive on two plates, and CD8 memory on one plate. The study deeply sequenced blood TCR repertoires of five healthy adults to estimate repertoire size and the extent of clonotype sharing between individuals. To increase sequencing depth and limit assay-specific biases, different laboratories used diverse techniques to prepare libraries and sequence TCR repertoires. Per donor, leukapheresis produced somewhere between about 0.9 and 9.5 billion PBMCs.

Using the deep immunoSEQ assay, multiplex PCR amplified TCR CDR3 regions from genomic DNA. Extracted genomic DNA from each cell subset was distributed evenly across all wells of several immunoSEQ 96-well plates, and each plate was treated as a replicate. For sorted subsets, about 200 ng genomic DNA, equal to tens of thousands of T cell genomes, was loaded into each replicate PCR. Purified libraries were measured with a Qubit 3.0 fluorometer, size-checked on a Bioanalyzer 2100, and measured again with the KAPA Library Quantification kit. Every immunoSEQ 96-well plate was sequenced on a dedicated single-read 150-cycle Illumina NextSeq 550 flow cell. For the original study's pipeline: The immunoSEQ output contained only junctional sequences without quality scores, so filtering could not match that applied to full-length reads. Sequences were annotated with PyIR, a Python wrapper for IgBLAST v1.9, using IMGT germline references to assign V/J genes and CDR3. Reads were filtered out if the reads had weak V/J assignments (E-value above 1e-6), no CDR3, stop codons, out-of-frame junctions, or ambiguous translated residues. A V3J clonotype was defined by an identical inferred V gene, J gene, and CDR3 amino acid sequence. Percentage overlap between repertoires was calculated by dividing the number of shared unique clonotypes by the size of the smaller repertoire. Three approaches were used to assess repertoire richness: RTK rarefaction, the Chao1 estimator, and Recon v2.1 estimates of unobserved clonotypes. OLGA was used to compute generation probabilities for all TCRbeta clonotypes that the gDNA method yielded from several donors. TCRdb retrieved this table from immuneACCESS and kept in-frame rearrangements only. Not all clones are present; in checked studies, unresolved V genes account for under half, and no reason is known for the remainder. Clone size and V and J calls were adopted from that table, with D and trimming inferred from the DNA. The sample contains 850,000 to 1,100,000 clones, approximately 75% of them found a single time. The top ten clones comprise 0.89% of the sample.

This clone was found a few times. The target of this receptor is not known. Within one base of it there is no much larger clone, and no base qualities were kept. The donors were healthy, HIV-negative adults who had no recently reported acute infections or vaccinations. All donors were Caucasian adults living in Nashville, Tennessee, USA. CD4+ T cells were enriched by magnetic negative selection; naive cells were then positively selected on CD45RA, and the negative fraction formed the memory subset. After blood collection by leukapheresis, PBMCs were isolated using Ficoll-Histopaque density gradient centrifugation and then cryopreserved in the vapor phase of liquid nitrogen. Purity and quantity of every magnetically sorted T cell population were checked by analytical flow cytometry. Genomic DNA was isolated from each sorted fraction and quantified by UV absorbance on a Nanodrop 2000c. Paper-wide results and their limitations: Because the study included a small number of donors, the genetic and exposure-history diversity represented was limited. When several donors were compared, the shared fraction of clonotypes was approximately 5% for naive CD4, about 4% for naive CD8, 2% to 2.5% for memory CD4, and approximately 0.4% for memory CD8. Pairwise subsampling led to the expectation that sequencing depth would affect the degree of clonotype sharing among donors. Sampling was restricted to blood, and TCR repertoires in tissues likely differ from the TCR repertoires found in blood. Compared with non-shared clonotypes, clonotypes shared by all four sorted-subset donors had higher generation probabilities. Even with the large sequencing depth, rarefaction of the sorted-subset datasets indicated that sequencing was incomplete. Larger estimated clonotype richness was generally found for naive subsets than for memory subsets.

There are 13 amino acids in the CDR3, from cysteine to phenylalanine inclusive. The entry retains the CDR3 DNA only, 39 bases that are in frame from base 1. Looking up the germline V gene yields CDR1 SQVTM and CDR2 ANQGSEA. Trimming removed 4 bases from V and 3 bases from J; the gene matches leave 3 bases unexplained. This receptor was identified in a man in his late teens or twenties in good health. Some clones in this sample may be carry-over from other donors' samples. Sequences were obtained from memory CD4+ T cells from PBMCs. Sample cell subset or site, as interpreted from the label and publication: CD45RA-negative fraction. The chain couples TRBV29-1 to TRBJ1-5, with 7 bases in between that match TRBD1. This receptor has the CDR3 CSVAGQPNQPQHF. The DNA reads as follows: TGCAGCGTTGCGGGACAGCCCAATCAGCCCCAGCATTTT.